The present T cell receptor beta chain was sequenced within a study of cytomegalovirus exposure and HLA in healthy donors. The study, taken as a whole, reports: In a later analysis, HLA-C alleles had the fewest associated TCRs, DRB1 alleles the most. Most CMV-associated TCR beta chains appeared HLA-restricted in a later analysis. Presence/absence analyses assumed roughly uniform sequencing depth across donors, which may not hold.

A multiplex PCR was run with 60 Vbeta primers and 13 Jbeta primers. Clones were sequenced by immunoSEQ multiplex PCR, and TCRdb holds only the in-frame ones, with some missing. This sample carries roughly 160,000 clones, 75% to 90% of them seen once, and the ten largest clones take 1%. CDR1 and CDR2 (germline): MNHEY, SMNVEV (reference sequence). The CDR3 extends over 15 amino acids. Trimming took 6 bases from V and 1 from J; bases not matched to a gene: 7. Turning to this clone: The antigen is unknown.

This TCR was sampled from a boy under 10 years old in good health and CMV-seronegative. Sequenced input: PBMCs. V is TRBV27 and J is TRBJ1-1, with 8 bases aligning to TRBD1. CDR3 in DNA: TGTGCCAGCAGCCCGGACAGGGCTGGGAACACTGAAGCTTTCTTT. Its protein is CASSPDRAGNTEAFF.